The TCR beta chain described here comes from a study of stem cell transplantation in POMP-related autoinflammatory disease. Study-level information: Defective thymoproteasomes were hypothesized to impair CD8+ T-cell positive selection.

Study findings and constraints: In PRAID patients, the number of distinct TRB V-J gene pairings was restricted. Across all analyzed T-cell subsets, patients with PRAID tended toward reduced diversity and increased clonality.

The assay was immunoSEQ multiplex PCR, and TCRdb's table has in-frame clones only and misses some. The sample gives roughly 6,400 clones, roughly 80% of which show up once; less than 4.5% is in the top ten. A remark on this clone: The antigen is not known.

V was pared by 4 bases and J by 7 bases, with 12 bases of the junction left unmatched. The CDR3 extends over 16 amino acids. The germline gives CDR1 SGHNT, CDR2 YYREEE (reference sequence). Sequenced input: a CXCR5-defined cell subset from PBMCs. This TCR was sampled from a human donor in good health. This rearrangement joins TRBV5-4 to TRBJ2-3, with 10 bases that match TRBD2. The CDR3 sequence: CASSGIAGGLVNTQYF. CDR3 sequence (DNA): TGTGCCAGCAGCGGTATAGCGGGGGGTTTGGTTAATACGCAGTATTTT.